This entry describes one T cell receptor beta chain. Its target is not known. Documented time point: baseline pretreatment blood. Treatment described: 15 Gy SBRT to primary tumor, nephrectomy 4 weeks later. The method was immunoSEQ multiplex PCR; TCRdb's version includes in-frame clones alone and lacks a portion of them. The sample lists tens of thousands of clones, over 65% occurring once. The CDR3 runs 17 residues. Germline CDR1 reads SEHNR; CDR2 reads FQNEAQ (reference sequence). V lost 7 bases to trimming and J lost 5 bases, with 26 bases between them. These data are taken from a study of radiation and T cells in renal cell carcinoma. Findings and limits, study-wide: In blood, top tumor clones expanded by 2 weeks, shrinking by 4.

The clonotype originates from a man aged 60 to 75 with renal cell carcinoma. Here the sequenced sample was blood, taken from a patient whose treatment included radiotherapy and nephrectomy. The V gene is TRBV7-9, the J gene TRBJ2-5; either TRBD1 or TRBD2 may fit D (5 bases each). CDR3 loop: CASNSPDQGRREETQYF. Here the CDR3 DNA reads TGTGCCAGCAACTCTCCGGACCAGGGACGAAGAGAGGAGACCCAGTACTTC. The entire variable domain, with the rest obtained from reference TRBV7-9 and TRBJ2-5, is as follows: DTGVSQNPRHKITKRGQNVTFRCDPISEHNRLYWYRQTLGQGPEFLTYFQNEAQLEKSRLLSDRFSAERPKGSFSTLEIQRTEQGDSAMYLCASNSPDQGRREETQYFGPGTRLLVL.